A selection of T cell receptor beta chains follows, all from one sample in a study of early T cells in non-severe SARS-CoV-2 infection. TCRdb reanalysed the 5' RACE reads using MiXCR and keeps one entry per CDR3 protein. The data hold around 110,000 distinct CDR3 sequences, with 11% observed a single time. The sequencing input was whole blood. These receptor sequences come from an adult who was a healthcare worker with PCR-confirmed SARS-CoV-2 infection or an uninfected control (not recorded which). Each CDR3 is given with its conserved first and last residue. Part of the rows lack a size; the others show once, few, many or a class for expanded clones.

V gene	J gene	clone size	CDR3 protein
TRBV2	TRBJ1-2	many	CASSEVRTGGYGYTF
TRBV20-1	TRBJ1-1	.	CSAQGGLDTEAFF
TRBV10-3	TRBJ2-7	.	CAISESIDSSYEQYF
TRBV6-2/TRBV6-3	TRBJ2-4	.	CASSQQDRLVNIQYF
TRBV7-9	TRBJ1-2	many	CASSSGSSYGYTF
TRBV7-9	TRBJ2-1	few	CASSANRATYNEQFF
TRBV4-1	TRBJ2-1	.	CASSQGRGIAGFPHNEQFF
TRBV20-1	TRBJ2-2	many	CSASGTPTGELFF
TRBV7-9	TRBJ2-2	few	CASSSPQASGRALNTGELFF
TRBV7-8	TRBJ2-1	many	CASSLSGLEYNEQFF
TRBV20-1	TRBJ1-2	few	CSAVQEMYGYTF
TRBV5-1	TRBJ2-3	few	CASNEGGSDTQYF
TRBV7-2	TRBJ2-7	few	CASSYRERERDGTYYEQYF
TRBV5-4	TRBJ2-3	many	CASSHRGRREDTQYF
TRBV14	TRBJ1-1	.	CASSQVSEKGAFF
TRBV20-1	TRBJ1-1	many	CSAIGHRTNTEAFF
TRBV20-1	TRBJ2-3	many	CSASGLAGEADTQYF
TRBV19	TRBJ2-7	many	CASSIIGSYEQYF
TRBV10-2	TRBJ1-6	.	CASGEGSSPLHF
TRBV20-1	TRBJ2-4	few	CSARSDIAKNIQYF
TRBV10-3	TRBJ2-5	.	CAISEQPLPQGSLKTQYF
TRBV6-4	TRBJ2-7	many	CASRAGTSYEQYF
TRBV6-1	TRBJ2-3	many	CAAQEGAGTDTQYF
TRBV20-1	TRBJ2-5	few	CSASSGQQETQYF
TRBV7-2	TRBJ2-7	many	CASSWPGLEEGEQYF
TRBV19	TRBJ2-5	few	CASSGPAGRMQETQYF
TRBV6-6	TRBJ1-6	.	CASSYLEANSPLHF
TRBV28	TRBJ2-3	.	CASSTGRITDTQYF
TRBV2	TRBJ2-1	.	CASFDKSSYNEQFF
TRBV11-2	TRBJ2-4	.	CASSLRRGRETRYF
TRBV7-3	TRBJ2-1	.	CASSSSRTSAQFF
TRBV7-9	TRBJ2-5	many	CASSRDRGRGTQYF
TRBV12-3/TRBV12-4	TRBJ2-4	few	CASSLGNGIQYF
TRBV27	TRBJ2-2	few	CASSPSGMVGELFF
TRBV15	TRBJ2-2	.	CATSRTIGNPGELFF
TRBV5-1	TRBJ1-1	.	CASSLTNTEAFF
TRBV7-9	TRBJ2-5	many	CASGRQQETQYF
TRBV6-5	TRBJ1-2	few	CASSSFSTGSGTGYTF
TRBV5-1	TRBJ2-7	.	CASSTGTSGTYEQYF
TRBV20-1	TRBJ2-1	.	CSARPLQGARNEQFF
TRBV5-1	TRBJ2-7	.	CASREVSGRHGEQYF
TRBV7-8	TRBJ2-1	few	CASSLGSPNEQFF
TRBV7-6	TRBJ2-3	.	CVSSWDTTDTQYF
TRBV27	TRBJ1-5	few	CASRDRHRNQPQHF
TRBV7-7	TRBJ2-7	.	CASSQDVNYEQYF
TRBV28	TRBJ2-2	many	CASSYLTGELFF
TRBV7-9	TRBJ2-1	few	CASSPTWTSPNEQFF
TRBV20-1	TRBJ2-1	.	CSARTPLHEQFF
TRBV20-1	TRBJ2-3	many	CSARDYGSDLTDTQYF
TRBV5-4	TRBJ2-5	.	CASSAETKETQYF
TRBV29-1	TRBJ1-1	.	CSVLGGDVNTEAFF
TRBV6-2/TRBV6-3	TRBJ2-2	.	CASSTARQREGRGELFF
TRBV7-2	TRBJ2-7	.	CASSLVGGSSYEQYF